This is a list of T cell receptor beta chains from one sample in a study of T cell responses to AZD1222 COVID-19 vaccine. The data were produced by immunoSEQ multiplex PCR, yet TCRdb's version contains in-frame clones alone and is incomplete. The repertoire holds about 97,000 clones, with around nine tenths as singletons. Here the sequenced sample was peripheral blood, taken on day 0 of AZD1222 vaccination. The source is an adult in good health. Each CDR3 is given with its conserved first and last residue. Fields, in order: V gene, D gene, clone size, CDR3 length, J gene, CDR3 protein, CDR3 DNA. D genes are given only for firm matches. Not every row has a clone size; where given, it reads once, few, many or a size class.

TRBV11-2,TRBD2,.,18,TRBJ2-7,CASSLAPQRGILLYEQYF,TGTGCCAGCAGCTTAGCCCCCCAGCGGGGGATCTTACTATACGAGCAGTACTTC
TRBV6-5,.,.,15,TRBJ1-2,CASSYFGASGYGYTF,TGTGCCAGCAGTTACTTCGGGGCGTCGGGCTATGGCTACACCTTC
TRBV7-9,TRBD1,.,13,TRBJ1-1,CASSYGQDTEAFF,TGTGCCAGCAGCTACGGACAGGACACTGAAGCTTTCTTT
TRBV9,TRBD1,.,15,TRBJ2-7,CASSQGQGAFYEQYF,TGTGCCAGCAGCCAGGGACAGGGGGCATTCTACGAGCAGTACTTC
TRBV7-8,.,.,15,TRBJ1-3,CASSLDLSSGNTIYF,TGTGCCAGCAGCTTGGACCTATCCTCTGGAAACACCATATATTTT
TRBV5-6,.,.,13,TRBJ1-2,CASSLEQLYGYTF,TGTGCCAGCAGCTTGGAGCAACTCTATGGCTACACCTTC
TRBV28,TRBD1,.,15,TRBJ1-1,CASSSSTQGWPEAFF,TGTGCCAGCAGTTCCTCGACACAGGGGTGGCCTGAAGCTTTCTTT
TRBV25-1,TRBD2,.,18,TRBJ2-1,CASSEPTSGVNFYNEQFF,TGTGCCAGCAGTGAACCGACTAGCGGGGTCAACTTCTACAATGAGCAGTTCTTC
TRBV30,.,.,14,TRBJ1-6,CAWRNRRESSPLHF,TGTGCCTGGCGAAACCGCAGGGAGTCATCACCCCTCCACTTT
TRBV18,TRBD1,.,18,TRBJ1-2,CASSPLEVGRGQGYGYTF,TGTGCCAGCTCACCACTCGAAGTCGGCAGGGGGCAGGGCTACGGCTACACCTTC
TRBV30,TRBD2,.,15,TRBJ2-3,CAWSVKRGGTDTQYF,TGTGCCTGGAGTGTCAAGCGGGGGGGCACAGATACGCAGTATTTT
TRBV7-9,.,.,16,TRBJ1-4,CASSLDGTATNEKLFF,TGTGCCAGCAGCTTAGATGGGACTGCAACTAATGAAAAACTGTTTTTT
TRBV5-1,TRBD1,few,17,TRBJ1-3,CASSLAEHRGPGNTIYF,TGCGCCAGCAGCTTGGCTGAACACAGGGGACCTGGAAACACCATATATTTT
TRBV4-2,.,once,13,TRBJ2-3,CASSPDSTDTQYF,TGTGCCAGCAGCCCCGACAGCACAGATACGCAGTATTTT
TRBV3-1/TRBV3-2,.,.,12,TRBJ2-5,CASSNLLETQYF,TGTGCCAGCAGCAACTTATTGGAGACCCAGTACTTC
TRBV11-2,.,.,13,TRBJ1-3,CASSLHSGNTIYF,TGTGCCAGCAGCCTACATTCTGGAAACACCATATATTTT
TRBV5-1,TRBD1,.,15,TRBJ1-2,CASSPGQGANYGYTF,TGCGCCAGCAGCCCCGGACAGGGGGCGAACTATGGCTACACCTTC
TRBV6-2/TRBV6-3,TRBD1,.,14,TRBJ2-7,CASSDTGVGYEQYF,TGTGCCAGCAGTGACACAGGGGTTGGCTACGAGCAGTACTTC
TRBV5-6,TRBD1,once,14,TRBJ2-7,CASSSRDRYYEQYF,TGTGCCAGCAGCTCCAGGGACAGATACTACGAGCAGTACTTC
TRBV19,.,.,16,TRBJ2-7,CASSIDTGTASYEQYF,TGTGCCAGTAGTATAGATACCGGGACGGCTTCCTACGAGCAGTACTTC
TRBV19,.,.,15,TRBJ1-4,CASSMAGRANEKLFF,TGTGCCAGTAGTATGGCGGGCCGGGCTAATGAAAAACTGTTTTTT
TRBV25-1,.,.,17,TRBJ1-4,CASSDPTGPGTNEKLFF,TGTGCCAGCAGTGACCCAACGGGCCCTGGGACTAATGAAAAACTGTTTTTT
TRBV6-5,.,.,14,TRBJ1-1,CASSLTQFNTEAFF,TGTGCCAGCAGCCTCACGCAATTTAACACTGAAGCTTTCTTT
TRBV28,.,.,14,TRBJ2-5,CASSSLRVGKTQYF,TGTGCCAGCAGTTCACTCAGGGTTGGAAAGACCCAGTACTTC
TRBV4-2,TRBD1,.,15,TRBJ2-5,CASSQAGTGQETQYF,TGTGCCAGCAGCCAAGCCGGGACAGGCCAGGAGACCCAGTACTTC
TRBV6-5,.,.,13,TRBJ2-7,CASSYSPSNEQYF,TGTGCCAGCAGTTACTCGCCGTCTAACGAGCAGTACTTC
TRBV7-3,TRBD2,.,17,TRBJ2-5,CASSSGPTGGGGETQYF,TGTGCCAGCAGCTCCGGCCCGACTGGCGGGGGTGGAGAGACCCAGTACTTC
TRBV5-5,.,.,15,TRBJ2-5,CASSSGGQGQETQYF,TGTGCCAGCAGCTCGGGAGGACAGGGACAAGAGACCCAGTACTTC
TRBV7-9,.,.,11,TRBJ2-5,CASSLAETQYF,TGTGCCAGCAGCTTAGCGGAGACCCAGTACTTC
TRBV29-1,TRBD1,.,14,TRBJ1-4,CSVKYRGPNEKLFF,TGCAGCGTGAAATACAGGGGGCCTAATGAAAAACTGTTTTTT
TRBV19,TRBD2,.,17,TRBJ2-5,CASSISAGLAAEKTQYF,TGTGCCAGTAGTATCTCGGCGGGACTAGCGGCCGAGAAGACCCAGTACTTC
TRBV27,.,.,14,TRBJ1-1,CASGYRASPNEAFF,TGTGCCAGCGGATACAGGGCTTCCCCTAATGAAGCTTTCTTT
TRBV19,.,.,14,TRBJ2-3,CASSMEQGTDTQYF,TGTGCCAGTAGTATGGAGCAGGGCACAGATACGCAGTATTTT
TRBV3-1/TRBV3-2,.,.,15,TRBJ2-3,CASSQESASTDTQYF,TGTGCCAGCAGCCAAGAAAGCGCGAGCACAGATACGCAGTATTTT
TRBV5-4,TRBD1,.,14,TRBJ1-2,CASSRQGALYGYTF,TGTGCCAGCAGCAGACAGGGGGCACTCTATGGCTACACCTTC
TRBV19,.,.,15,TRBJ1-2,CASSNKAGANYGYTF,TGTGCCAGTAGTAACAAGGCAGGGGCTAACTATGGCTACACCTTC
TRBV4-1,.,.,15,TRBJ1-5,CASSIQGWGNQPQHF,TGCGCCAGCAGCATTCAGGGTTGGGGCAATCAGCCCCAGCATTTT
TRBV12-5,.,.,16,TRBJ1-5,CASGLVGDGWNQPQHF,TGTGCTAGTGGTTTGGTTGGGGACGGATGGAATCAGCCCCAGCATTTT
TRBV30,.,.,12,TRBJ2-5,CAWSWGRETQYF,TGTGCCTGGAGTTGGGGGAGGGAGACCCAGTACTTC
TRBV6-5,.,.,14,TRBJ1-5,CASRGGQNNQPQHF,TGTGCCAGCAGAGGCGGACAGAACAATCAGCCCCAGCATTTT
TRBV7-2,.,.,14,TRBJ1-1,CASSLGSGTTEAFF,TGTGCCAGCAGCTTAGGATCAGGGACCACTGAAGCTTTCTTT
TRBV5-8,TRBD1,few,14,TRBJ1-1,CASSWDRWNTEAFF,TGTGCCAGCAGCTGGGACAGGTGGAACACTGAAGCTTTCTTT
TRBV18,.,.,16,TRBJ2-3,CASSPDRTRSTDTQYF,TGTGCCAGCTCACCTGATAGGACGAGAAGCACAGATACGCAGTATTTT
TRBV19,.,.,14,TRBJ1-1,CASTGGGVVTEAFF,TGTGCCAGTACGGGTGGAGGGGTCGTCACTGAAGCTTTCTTT
TRBV27,TRBD1,.,14,TRBJ1-2,CASTRQGAVHGYTF,TGTGCCAGCACCAGACAGGGGGCGGTCCATGGCTACACCTTC
TRBV28,TRBD1,.,16,TRBJ1-6,CASSDYRDRSNSPLHF,TGTGCCAGCAGTGACTACCGGGACAGAAGCAATTCACCCCTCCACTTT
TRBV11-2,.,.,15,TRBJ1-6,CASSLLSGIYSPLHF,TGTGCCAGCAGCTTACTCTCAGGGATCTATTCACCCCTCCACTTT
TRBV29-1,.,.,12,TRBJ2-2,CSGRVYTGELFF,TGCAGCGGCAGGGTGTACACCGGGGAGCTGTTTTTT
TRBV28,.,once,12,TRBJ1-2,CASSSLPYGYTF,TGTGCCAGCAGTTCCCTTCCCTATGGCTACACCTTC
TRBV3-1/TRBV3-2,TRBD1,.,15,TRBJ1-1,CASTSSWQGVTEAFF,TGTGCCAGCACCTCATCTTGGCAGGGGGTCACTGAAGCTTTCTTT
TRBV30,.,.,14,TRBJ1-4,CAWGGLATNEKLFF,TGTGCCTGGGGCGGCCTTGCAACTAATGAAAAACTGTTTTTT
TRBV27,TRBD1,.,14,TRBJ2-7,CASSFRTGTYEQYF,TGTGCCAGCAGTTTCAGGACAGGGACCTACGAGCAGTACTTC
TRBV12-3/TRBV12-4,.,.,11,TRBJ2-7,CASSYSYEQYF,TGTGCCAGCAGTTACTCCTACGAGCAGTACTTC
TRBV24-1,TRBD1,.,13,TRBJ1-5,CATGTGVGQPQHF,TGTGCCACGGGGACAGGGGTGGGCCAGCCCCAGCATTTT
TRBV19,TRBD1,.,15,TRBJ1-2,CASTPWGQGAYGYTF,TGTGCCAGTACCCCGTGGGGACAGGGGGCCTATGGCTACACCTTC
TRBV2,.,.,15,TRBJ1-5,CASAWAVGVDQPQHF,TGTGCCAGCGCCTGGGCTGTTGGGGTAGATCAGCCCCAGCATTTT
TRBV19,.,.,15,TRBJ2-7,CASSIGGGKTYEQYF,TGTGCCAGTAGTATCGGAGGGGGCAAGACCTACGAGCAGTACTTC
TRBV7-3,TRBD1,.,13,TRBJ1-1,CASSSGQGRGAFF,TGTGCCAGCAGCTCGGGACAGGGACGAGGGGCTTTCTTT
TRBV11-2,.,.,12,TRBJ2-7,CASSFEYEEQYF,TGTGCCAGCAGCTTTGAGTACGAAGAGCAGTACTTC
TRBV30,.,.,15,TRBJ1-5,CAWSGGDTRNQPQHF,TGTGCCTGGAGTGGGGGGGACACACGCAATCAGCCCCAGCATTTT